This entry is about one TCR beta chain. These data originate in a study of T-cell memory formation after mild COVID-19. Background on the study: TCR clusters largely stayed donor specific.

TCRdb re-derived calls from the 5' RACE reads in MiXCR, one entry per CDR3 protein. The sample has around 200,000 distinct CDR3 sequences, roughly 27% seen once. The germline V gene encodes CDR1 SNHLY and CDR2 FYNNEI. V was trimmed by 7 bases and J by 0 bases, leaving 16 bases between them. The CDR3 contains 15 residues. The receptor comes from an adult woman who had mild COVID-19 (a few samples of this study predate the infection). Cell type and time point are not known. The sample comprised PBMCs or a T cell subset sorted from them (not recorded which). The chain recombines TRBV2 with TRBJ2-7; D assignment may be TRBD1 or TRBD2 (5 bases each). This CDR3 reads CASNIQGPSSYEQYF. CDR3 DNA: TGTGCCAGCAATATCCAGGGACCCTCCTCCTACGAGCAGTACTTC.